What follows describes a single T cell receptor beta chain. CDR1 is SQVTM and CDR2 is ANQGSEA in the germline V gene. This CDR3 is built from 12 residues. This entry is derived from a study of T cell responses to AZD1222 COVID-19 vaccine. Measured with immunoSEQ multiplex PCR; TCRdb has only the in-frame clones, and not every one. This sample yields tens of thousands of clones, of which 70% to 90% are seen a single time; about 9.3% belongs to the top ten. This TCR was sampled from an adult in good health. Sequencing was performed on peripheral blood, taken on day 0 of MenACWY control vaccination. The genes are TRBV29-1 and TRBJ2-1; 13 nucleotides line up with TRBD2. CDR3 sequence (DNA): TGCAAGACTAGCGGGGGGTCGAATGAGCAGTTCTTC. Residues: CKTSGGSNEQFF.